This T cell receptor beta chain is from a study of shared clonotypes between healthy human individuals. This CDR3 region has 21 residues. J was trimmed by 2 bases and V by 0 bases; bases with no gene match: 11. Germline V gene lookup returns CDR1 SGHTA and CDR2 FQGNSA. Data came from immunoSEQ multiplex PCR; TCRdb stores just in-frame clones and leaves some out. This table has just over 2,000,000 clones, roughly 96% appearing once. Division of CD4+ cells produced a CD45RA+ naive subset and a CD45RA-negative memory subset. The sample comprised naive CD4+ T cells sorted from blood. Documented subset: CD45RA+ positively selected. The sequence was obtained from a man aged 18 to 30 in good health. V is TRBV7-2 and J is TRBJ2-1; the match to TRBD2 covers 15 bases. The CDR3: CASSLAEDWGLAGGTYNEQFF. The CDR3 nucleotides are TGTGCCAGCAGCTTAGCGGAGGACTGGGGACTAGCGGGAGGAACCTACAATGAGCAGTTCTTC.